This TCR beta chain emerged from a study of technical replicates of blood from a handful of donors. This CDR3 is 15 amino acids long. The ends were cut back, 4 bases at V and 5 bases at J, with 14 bases in the middle. In germline, CDR1 is LGHNA, CDR2 YNFKEQ. The table came from immunoSEQ multiplex PCR; TCRdb's copy has only in-frame clones and leaves some out. The sample holds just over 95,000 clones, roughly 95% seen once. The receptor was isolated from a human donor in good health. The sequenced sample was T cells isolated from PBMCs. The chain combines TRBV4-2 with TRBJ2-2; the D gene is possibly TRBD2 (5 bases). DNA of the CDR3: TGTGCCAGCAGCCCGGTCCGAGCGGCGACCGGGGAGCTGTTTTTT. Protein product: CASSPVRAATGELFF.